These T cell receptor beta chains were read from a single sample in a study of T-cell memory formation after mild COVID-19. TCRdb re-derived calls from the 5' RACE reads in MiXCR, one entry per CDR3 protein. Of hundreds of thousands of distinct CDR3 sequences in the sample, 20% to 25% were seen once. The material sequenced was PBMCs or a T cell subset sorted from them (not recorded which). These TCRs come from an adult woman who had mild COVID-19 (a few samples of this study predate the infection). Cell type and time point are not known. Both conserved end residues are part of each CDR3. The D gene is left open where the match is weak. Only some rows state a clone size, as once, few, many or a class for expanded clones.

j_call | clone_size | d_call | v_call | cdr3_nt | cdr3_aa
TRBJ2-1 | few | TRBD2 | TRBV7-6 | TGTGCCAGCAGCTTACCAGCGGGGGGGCGGAATGAGCAGTTCTTC | CASSLPAGGRNEQFF
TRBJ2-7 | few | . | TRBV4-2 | TGTGCCAGCAGGCATTCGTCAGATCGGGTAGACGAGCAGTACTTC | CASRHSSDRVDEQYF
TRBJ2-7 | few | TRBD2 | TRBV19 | TGTGCCAGTAGTATACTAGCGGGGACCTACGAGCAGTACTTC | CASSILAGTYEQYF
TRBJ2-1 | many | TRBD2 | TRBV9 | TGTGCCAGCAGCCGGACTAGCGGGAGCTCCTACAATGAGCAGTTCTTC | CASSRTSGSSYNEQFF
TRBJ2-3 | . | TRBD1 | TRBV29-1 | TGCAGCGTAACCGGGACAGGGCCGTCAGATACGCAGTATTTT | CSVTGTGPSDTQYF
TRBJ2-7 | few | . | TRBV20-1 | TGCAGTGCCTCTTGGGGCGGGGAGTCCTACGAGCAGTACTTC | CSASWGGESYEQYF
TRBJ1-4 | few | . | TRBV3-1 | TGTGCCAGCAGCCTCAGGGCAACTAATGAAAAACTGTTTTTT | CASSLRATNEKLFF
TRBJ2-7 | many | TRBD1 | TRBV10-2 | TGCGCCAGCATGACAGGGCACTCCTACGAGCAGTACTTC | CASMTGHSYEQYF
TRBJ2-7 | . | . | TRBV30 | TGTGCCTGGAGTTCGCGCGGTTCATACGAGCAGTACTTC | CAWSSRGSYEQYF
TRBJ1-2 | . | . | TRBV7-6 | TGTGCCAGCAGCCGAGAGGGCGCTAACTATGGCTACACCTTC | CASSREGANYGYTF
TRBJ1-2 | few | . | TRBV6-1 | TGTGCCAGCAACCAAAAACAGATCCGTCTAGGGGGCTACACCTTC | CASNQKQIRLGGYTF
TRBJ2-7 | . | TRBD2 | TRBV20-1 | TGCAGTGCGCGACTAGCGAACGAGCAGTACTTC | CSARLANEQYF
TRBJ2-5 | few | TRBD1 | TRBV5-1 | TGCGCCAGCAGTGATGGGACAGGGGTCGAGGAGACCCAGTACTTC | CASSDGTGVEETQYF
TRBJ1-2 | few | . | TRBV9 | TGTGCCAGCAGCACCACTGGGACTAACTATGGCTACACCTTC | CASSTTGTNYGYTF
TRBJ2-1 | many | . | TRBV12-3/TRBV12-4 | TGTGCCAGCAGTTTAGCACTGTACAATGAGCAGTTCTTC | CASSLALYNEQFF